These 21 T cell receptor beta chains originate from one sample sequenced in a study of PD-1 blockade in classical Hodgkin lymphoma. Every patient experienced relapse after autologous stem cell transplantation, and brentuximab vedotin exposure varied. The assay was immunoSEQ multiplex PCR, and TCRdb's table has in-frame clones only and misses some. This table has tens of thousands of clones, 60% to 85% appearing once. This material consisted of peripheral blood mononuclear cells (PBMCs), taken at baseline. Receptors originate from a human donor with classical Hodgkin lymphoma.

The CDR3 region has the DNA TGTGCCAGCAGCCCCCAGTACTCTGGAAACACCATATATTTT. Its translation is CASSPQYSGNTIYF. The V call is TRBV16, the J call TRBJ1-3; D ambiguous. V dropped 4 bases and J dropped 0 bases, with 7 bases sitting between them. The CDR3 extends over 14 amino acids. Germline values: CDR1 KGHSY, CDR2 FQNENV.

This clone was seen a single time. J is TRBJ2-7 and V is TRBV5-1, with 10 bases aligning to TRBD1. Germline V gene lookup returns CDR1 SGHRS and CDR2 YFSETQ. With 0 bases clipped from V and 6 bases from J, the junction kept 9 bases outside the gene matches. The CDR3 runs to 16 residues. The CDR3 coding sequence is TGCGCCAGCAGCTTGGATGTCCCCGGGACAGGGGTCGAGCAGTACTTC. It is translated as CASSLDVPGTGVEQYF. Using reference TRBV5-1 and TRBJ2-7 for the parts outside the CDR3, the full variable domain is KAGVTQTPRYLIKTRGQQVTLSCSPISGHRSVSWYQQTPGQGLQFLFEYFSETQRNKGNFPGRFSGRQFSNSRSEMNVSTLELGDSALYLCASSLDVPGTGVEQYFGPGTRLTVT.

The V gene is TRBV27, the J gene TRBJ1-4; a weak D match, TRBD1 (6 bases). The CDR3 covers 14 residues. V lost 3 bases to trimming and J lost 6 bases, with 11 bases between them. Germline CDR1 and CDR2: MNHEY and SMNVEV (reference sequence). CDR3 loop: CASSFSQGYEKLFF. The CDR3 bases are TGTGCCAGCAGTTTCTCCCAGGGGTATGAAAAACTGTTTTTT.

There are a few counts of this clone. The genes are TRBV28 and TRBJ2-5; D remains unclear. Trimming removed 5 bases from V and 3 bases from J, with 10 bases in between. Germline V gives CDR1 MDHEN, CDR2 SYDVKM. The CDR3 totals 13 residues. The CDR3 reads CASSTDLKETQYF. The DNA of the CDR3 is TGTGCCAGCAGTACCGACTTAAAAGAGACCCAGTACTTC.

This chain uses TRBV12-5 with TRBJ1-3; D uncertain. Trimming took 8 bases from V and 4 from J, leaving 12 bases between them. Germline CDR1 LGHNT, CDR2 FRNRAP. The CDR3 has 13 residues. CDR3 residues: CASSRVRGNTIYF. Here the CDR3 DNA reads TGTGCTAGTTCAAGGGTCCGGGGAAACACCATATATTTT.

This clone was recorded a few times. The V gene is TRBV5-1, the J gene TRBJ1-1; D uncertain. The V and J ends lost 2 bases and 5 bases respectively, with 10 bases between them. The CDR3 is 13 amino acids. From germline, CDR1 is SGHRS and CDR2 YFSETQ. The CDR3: CASSFQGGTEAFF. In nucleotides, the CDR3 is TGCGCCAGCAGCTTCCAAGGAGGTACTGAAGCTTTCTTT. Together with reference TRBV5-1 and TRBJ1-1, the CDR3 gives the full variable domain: KAGVTQTPRYLIKTRGQQVTLSCSPISGHRSVSWYQQTPGQGLQFLFEYFSETQRNKGNFPGRFSGRQFSNSRSEMNVSTLELGDSALYLCASSFQGGTEAFFGQGTRLTVV.

In DNA form, the CDR3 reads TGTGCCAGCAGCTTAGTCAACGACTACGAGCAGTACTTC. Protein product: CASSLVNDYEQYF. This chain connects TRBV7-3 to TRBJ2-7; D unresolved. Trimming shortened V by 2 bases and J by 3 bases, and 8 bases separated the two germline ends. The length of the CDR3 is 13 residues. CDR1 and CDR2 (germline): SGHTA, FQGTGA.

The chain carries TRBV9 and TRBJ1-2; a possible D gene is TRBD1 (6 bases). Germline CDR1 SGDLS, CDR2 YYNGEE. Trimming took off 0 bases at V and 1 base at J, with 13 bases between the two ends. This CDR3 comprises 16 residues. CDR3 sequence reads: CASSVDRDVRNYGYTF. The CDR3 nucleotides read TGTGCCAGCAGCGTAGACAGGGACGTACGTAACTATGGCTACACCTTC. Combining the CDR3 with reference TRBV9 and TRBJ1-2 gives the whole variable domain DSGVTQTPKHLITATGQRVTLRCSPRSGDLSVYWYQQSLDQGLQFLIQYYNGEERAKGNILERFSAQQFPDLHSELNLSSLELGDSALYFCASSVDRDVRNYGYTFGSGTRLTVV.

The CDR3 DNA is TGTGCCAGCAGCTCGGGACTACGCACGCAGTATTTT. Translating gives CASSSGLRTQYF. V and J are TRBV7-2 and TRBJ2-3, with TRBD2 matching over 7 bases. Germline trimming cut 4 bases from V and 9 bases from J; bases unmatched to any gene: 4. The CDR3 has 12 amino acids. Germline V lookup: CDR1 SGHTA, CDR2 FQGNSA.

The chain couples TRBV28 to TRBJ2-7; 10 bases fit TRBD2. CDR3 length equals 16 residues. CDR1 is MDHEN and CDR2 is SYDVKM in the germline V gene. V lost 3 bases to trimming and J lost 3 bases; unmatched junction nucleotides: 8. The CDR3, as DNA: TGTGCCAGCAGTTTCCTTGGACTAGCGGCGATCTACGAGCAGTACTTC. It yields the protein CASSFLGLAAIYEQYF.

The CDR3 region has the DNA TGTGCCAGCAGTCAGGACAGGGGTCTACATCGGTGGCTGTTTTTT. It is translated as CASSQDRGLHRWLFF. The V gene is TRBV7-8, the J gene TRBJ2-2, with 9 bases lining up with TRBD1. The CDR3 is 15 amino acids. The V gene's germline CDR1 is SGHVS and CDR2 FQNEAQ. The ends lost 6 bases at V and 13 bases at J; junction bases unmatched: 15.

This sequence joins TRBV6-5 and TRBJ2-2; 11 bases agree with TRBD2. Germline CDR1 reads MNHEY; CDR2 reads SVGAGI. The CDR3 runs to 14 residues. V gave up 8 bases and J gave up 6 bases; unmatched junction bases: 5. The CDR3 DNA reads TGTGCCAGCCTACTAGCGGGGGTCCCCGGGGAGCTGTTTTTT. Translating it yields CASLLAGVPGELFF.

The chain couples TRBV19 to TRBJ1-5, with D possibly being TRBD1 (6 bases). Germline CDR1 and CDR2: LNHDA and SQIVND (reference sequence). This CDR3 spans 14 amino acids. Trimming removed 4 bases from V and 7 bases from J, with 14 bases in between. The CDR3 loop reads CASSTGQFVQPQHF. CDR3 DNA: TGTGCCAGTAGTACCGGACAGTTTGTGCAGCCCCAGCATTTT.

CDR3: CASSLDGRVMGGYTF. In DNA, the CDR3 is TGTGCCAGCAGTCTGGACGGCCGAGTAATGGGGGGCTACACCTTC. This chain uses TRBV9 with TRBJ1-2; D gene ambiguous. Germline V gene data show CDR1 as SGDLS and CDR2 as YYNGEE. The V end was cut by 5 bases, the J end by 8 bases, with 22 bases between. The CDR3 has 15 amino acids.

The CDR3 sequence: CASSLAWGGLSNNEQFF. The DNA of the CDR3 is TGTGCCAGCAGCTTAGCTTGGGGGGGCCTATCCAACAATGAGCAGTTCTTC. This chain connects TRBV7-8 to TRBJ2-1; a weak D match, TRBD2 (7 bases). CDR3 length: 17 residues. Germline values: CDR1 SGHVS, CDR2 FQNEAQ. The V gene lost 0 bases and the J gene lost 5 bases, with 17 bases spanning the gap.

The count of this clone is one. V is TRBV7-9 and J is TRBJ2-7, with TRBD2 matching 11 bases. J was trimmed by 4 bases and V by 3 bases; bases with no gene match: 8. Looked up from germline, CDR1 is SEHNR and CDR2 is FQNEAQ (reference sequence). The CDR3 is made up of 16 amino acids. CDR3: CASSLKPGLAEYEQYF. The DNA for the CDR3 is TGTGCCAGCAGCTTGAAACCGGGACTAGCGGAATACGAGCAGTACTTC.

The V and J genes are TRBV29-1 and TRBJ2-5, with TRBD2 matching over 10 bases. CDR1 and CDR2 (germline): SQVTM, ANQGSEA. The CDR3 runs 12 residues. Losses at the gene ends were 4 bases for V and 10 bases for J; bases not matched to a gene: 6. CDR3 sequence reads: CSVGLAGDDQYF. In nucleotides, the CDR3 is TGCAGCGTTGGTCTAGCGGGAGATGACCAGTACTTC.

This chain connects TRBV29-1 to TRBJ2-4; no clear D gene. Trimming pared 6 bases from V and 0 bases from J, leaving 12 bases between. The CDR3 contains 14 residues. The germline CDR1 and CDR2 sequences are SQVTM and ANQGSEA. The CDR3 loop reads CSVRPLLAKNIQYF. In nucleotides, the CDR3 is TGCAGCGTGAGGCCCCTTCTAGCCAAAAACATTCAGTACTTC.

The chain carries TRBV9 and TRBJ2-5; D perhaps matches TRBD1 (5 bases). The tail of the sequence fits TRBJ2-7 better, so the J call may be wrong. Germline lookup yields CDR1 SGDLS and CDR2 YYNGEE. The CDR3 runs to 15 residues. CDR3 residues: CASSVGQGEAYEQYF. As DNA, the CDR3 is TGTGCCAGCAGCGTAGGGCAGGGCGAGGCCTACGAGCAGTACTTC.

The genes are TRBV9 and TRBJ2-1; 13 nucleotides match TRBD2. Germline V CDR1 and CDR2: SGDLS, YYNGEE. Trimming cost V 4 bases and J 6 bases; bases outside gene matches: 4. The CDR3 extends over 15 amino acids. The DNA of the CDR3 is TGTGCCAGCAGCCCTCGACTAGCGGGGGGCAATGAGCAGTTCTTC. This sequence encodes CASSPRLAGGNEQFF.

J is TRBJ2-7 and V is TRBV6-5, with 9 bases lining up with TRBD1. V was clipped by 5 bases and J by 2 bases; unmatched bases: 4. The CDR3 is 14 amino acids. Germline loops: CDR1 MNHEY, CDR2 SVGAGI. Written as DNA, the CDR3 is TGTGCCAGCAGTCCAACAGGGGGCCCCTACGAGCAGTACTTC. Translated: CASSPTGGPYEQYF.